This T cell receptor (beta chain) derives from a study of T cell responses to AZD1222 COVID-19 vaccine. Overall study findings and caveats: Sampling that yielded the repertoires occurred only after the peak T cell response. Possibly, clonal diversity was underestimated; donors were largely white British and included more females. Baseline seropositivity occurred in only 5 or 6 AZD1222 recipients.

Pooled samples include second doses given at about 4 or 12 weeks. The assay was immunoSEQ multiplex PCR, and TCRdb's table has in-frame clones only and misses some. Among some 110,000 clones, roughly nine tenths were seen once, and the ten largest hold roughly 1.5%. Trimming took 4 bases from V and 7 from J, leaving 9 bases between them. The germline CDR1 and CDR2 sequences are SGHRS and YFSETQ. This CDR3 comprises 11 residues. This clone was seen a single time. Its antigen is undetermined. The chain employs TRBV5-1 and TRBJ2-7; TRBD1 might be the D (5 bases). The sequence derives from an adult who received the AZD1222 COVID-19 vaccine. The specimen was peripheral blood, collected 28 days after the second AZD1222 dose. CDR3: CASSVRGEQYF. CDR3 bases: TGCGCCAGCAGCGTAAGGGGAGAGCAGTACTTC.